A single sample is the source of the 15 T cell receptor beta chains below, sequenced in a study of molecular identifiers for immune sequencing clone quantification. TCRdb reprocessed the PCR reads via MiXCR and lists one record per CDR3 protein. Of under 600,000 distinct CDR3 sequences listed, about a quarter are singletons. What was sequenced was naive CD8+ T cells from blood, with Jurkat cell RNA spiked in. Subset in this sample: FACS-sorted CD8+CD4-CCR7+CD45RA+ naive T cells. The receptors were gathered from a human donor in good health. Some libraries in this study had Jurkat cell RNA spiked in.

As regards this clonotype: Given the absence of the conserved phenylalanine or tryptophan at the CDR3 end, a read error is likely. The V and J genes are TRBV7-9 and TRBJ2-1, with TRBD1 identical over 8 bases. From germline, CDR1 is SEHNR and CDR2 FQNEAQ (reference sequence). This CDR3 is 15 amino acids long. Trimming took 0 bases from V and 7 from J; bases not matched to a gene: 5. The CDR3 nucleotides read TGTGCCAGCAGCTTAGCGCAGGGGGCGTTGAATGAGCAGTTCTCC. Residues: CASSLAQGALNEQFS.

This clonotype was found many times. The genes are TRBV28 and TRBJ2-7; 9 bases match TRBD1. The CDR3 has 15 amino acids. CDR1 is MDHEN, CDR2 SYDVKM, per germline. Trimming cost V 5 bases and J 2 bases; bases outside gene matches: 7. The CDR3 spells CASSARDRAPYEQYF. The CDR3, as DNA: TGTGCCAGCAGTGCCCGGGACAGGGCTCCCTACGAGCAGTACTTC. The full variable domain, its missing parts supplied by reference TRBV28 and TRBJ2-7, is DVKVTQSSRYLVKRTGEKVFLECVQDMDHENMFWYRQDPGLGLRLIYFSYDVKMKEKGDIPEGYSVSREKKERFSLILESASTNQTSMYLCASSARDRAPYEQYFGPGTRLTVT.

Regarding this clonotype: A much larger clonotype is one base distant, so this may be a read error. The rearrangement joins TRBV30 to TRBJ1-5; D remains unclear. Germline V gene sequence: CDR1 GTSNPN, CDR2 SVGIG (reference sequence). The CDR3 runs 12 residues. Here the CDR3 reads CAWSIYNQPQQF. In nucleotides, the CDR3 is TGTGCCTGGAGTATTTATAATCAGCCCCAGCAATTT. Filled out from reference TRBV30 and TRBJ1-5, the complete variable domain reads SQTIHQWPATLVQPVGSPLSLECTVEGTSNPNLYWYRQAAGRGLQLLFYSVGIGQISSEVPQNLSASRPQDRQFILSSKKLLLSDSGFYLCAWSIYNQPQQFGDGTRLSIL.

This clonotype was recorded many times. The V gene is TRBV10-3, the J gene TRBJ2-7, with D maybe TRBD1 (6 bases). V shed 3 bases and J shed 2 bases, with 8 bases lying between them. The germline V gene encodes CDR1 ENHRY and CDR2 SYGVKD. The CDR3 has 13 residues. CDR3 in DNA: TGTGCCATCAGTGAAACAGGGACCTACGAGCAGTACTTC. It translates to CAISETGTYEQYF.

This clonotype has a handful of counts. The chain combines TRBV20-1 with TRBJ2-7; 8 nucleotides line up with TRBD2. V was clipped by 0 bases and J by 4 bases; unmatched bases: 8. There are 15 residues in the CDR3. Germline V gene sequence: CDR1 DFQATT, CDR2 SNEGSKA (reference sequence). The CDR3 bases are TGCAGTGCTAGAGAGGAGGTGCTAGCGGGTTACGAGCAGTACTTC. It translates to CSAREEVLAGYEQYF.

Concerning this clonotype itself: A much larger clone sits a single nucleotide away, making a read error possible. This sequence joins TRBV4-3 and TRBJ1-4; D not certain. The germline gives CDR1 LGHNA, CDR2 YSLEER. This CDR3 is 15 amino acids long. CDR3 DNA: TGCGCCAGCAGCCCAACATGGGGTACTAATGAAAAACTGCTTTTT. Translating it yields CASSPTWGTNEKLLF.

This clonotype occurred a few times. The V and J genes are TRBV28 and TRBJ2-5; a weak D match, TRBD1 (6 bases). The CDR3 consists of 15 residues. Germline V gene data show CDR1 as MDHEN and CDR2 as SYDVKM. V lost 6 bases and J lost 2, with 16 bases in between. The CDR3 loop reads CASRSEWTAQETQYF. The CDR3 DNA reads as TGTGCCAGCAGGTCGGAGTGGACAGCTCAAGAGACCCAGTACTTC.

Ten or more counts support this clonotype. This chain connects TRBV27 to TRBJ2-7; no definite D call. V was pared by 5 bases and J by 4 bases, with 12 bases between. The CDR3 loop spans 13 amino acids. The germline gives CDR1 MNHEY, CDR2 SMNVEV (reference sequence). CDR3 bases: TGTGCCAGCAGTGTTGGCCATTTGTACGAGCAGTACTTC. Translated: CASSVGHLYEQYF.

Note on this clonotype: Since the CDR3 does not end with the conserved phenylalanine or tryptophan, this likely comes from a read error. V and J are TRBV11-2 and TRBJ1-4; D gene ambiguous. This CDR3 has 16 amino acids. V lost 0 bases to trimming and J lost 0 bases, with 8 bases between them. CDR1 and CDR2 (germline): SGHAT, FQNNGV. This CDR3 reads CASSLDEFTTNEKLFL. In DNA form, the CDR3 reads TGTGCCAGCAGCTTAGATGAGTTTACAACTAATGAAAAACTGTTTTTA.

The V call is TRBV6-2 or TRBV6-3, the J call TRBJ1-1; D is ambiguous. The germline gives CDR1 MNHEY, CDR2 SVGEGT. Trimming pared 8 bases from V and 6 bases from J, leaving 13 bases between. The CDR3 extends over 12 amino acids. CDR3 nucleotides: TGTGCCAGCGGCGGACCCCGAGCTGAAGCTTTCTTT. It translates to CASGGPRAEAFF.

Many counts were recorded for this clonotype. The chain recombines TRBV3-1 with TRBJ1-2; D remains ambiguous. Germline CDR1 reads LGHDT; CDR2 reads YNNKEL (reference sequence). The ends were cut back, 2 bases at V and 2 bases at J, with 15 bases in the middle. This CDR3 comprises 16 residues. CDR3 region: CASSQSPRAQNYGYTF. As DNA, the CDR3 is TGTGCCAGCAGCCAAAGTCCCCGAGCCCAGAACTATGGCTACACCTTC.

This clonotype was observed many times. The chain has TRBV7-9 and TRBJ1-1; perhaps TRBD1 as D (6 bases). The CDR3 runs 14 residues. V was clipped by 3 bases and J by 4 bases, with 12 bases between them. The germline V gene encodes CDR1 SEHNR and CDR2 FQNEAQ (reference sequence). In DNA, the CDR3 is TGTGCCAGCAGCTTTAACAGGGAAGGCACTGAAGCTTTCTTT. It encodes CASSFNREGTEAFF.

This clonotype was counted between two and nine times. This chain joins TRBV20-1 and TRBJ2-3; no reliable D call. This CDR3 comprises 13 residues. Trimming left V 0 bases short and J 2 bases short, with 6 bases between. Germline V gene sequence: CDR1 DFQATT, CDR2 SNEGSKA (reference sequence). The CDR3 DNA reads as TGCAGTGCTAGAGATCAACACACAGATACGCAGTATTTT. Its translation is CSARDQHTDTQYF.

The V call is TRBV5-6, the J call TRBJ1-5, with D possibly TRBD1 on 5 matching bases. Trimming removed 4 bases from V and 1 base from J, with 12 bases in between. Germline CDR1 and CDR2: SGHDT and YYEEEE. CDR3 length equals 15 residues. Here the CDR3 DNA reads TGTGCCAGCAGCCGGTGGGGGGGAAGCAATCAGCCCCAGCATTTT. It translates to CASSRWGGSNQPQHF. The complete variable domain, with remaining parts taken from reference TRBV5-6 and TRBJ1-5, reads DAGVTQSPTHLIKTRGQQVTLRCSPKSGHDTVSWYQQALGQGPQFIFQYYEEEERQRGNFPDRFSGHQFPNYSSELNVNALLLGDSALYLCASSRWGGSNQPQHFGDGTRLSIL.

Points on this clonotype: An end of the junction does not agree with germline; a read error may underlie this. V and J are TRBV5-3 and TRBJ2-7, with 10 bases identical to TRBD1. TRBV5-3 is an open reading frame, and its role is uncertain. The CDR3 loop spans 15 amino acids. DNA of the CDR3: TGTGCCAGCAGCTCGCCGGGACAGGGGCTCTACGAGCAGTACTTC. Protein product: CASSSPGQGLYEQYF.